These T cell receptor beta chains were read from a single sample in a study of T cell changes during pregnancy in multiple sclerosis. Here immunoSEQ multiplex PCR was the method, and the copy in TCRdb shows in-frame clones only, minus some. The sample shows about 93,000 clones, approximately 92% of them seen only once. The sequencing here drew on peripheral blood, taken after pregnancy. The receptors were gathered from a female donor with multiple sclerosis, enrolled in a pregnancy study. CDR3s include the opening cysteine and the closing phenylalanine or tryptophan. D genes are given only for firm matches. Clone size is not always given. Where it is, it says once, few, many or a class for expanded clones.

NA	NA	TRBV4-1	TRBJ2-1	CASSQEQGAYNEQFF	TGCGCCAGCAGCCAAGAACAGGGTGCCTACAATGAGCAGTTCTTC
TRBD1	NA	TRBV4-1	TRBJ1-3	CASSQDVRGLGNTIYF	TGCGCCAGCAGCCAAGATGTCAGGGGGCTGGGAAACACCATATATTTT
NA	NA	TRBV7-2	TRBJ1-5	CASGPNQPQHF	TGTGCCAGCGGCCCAAATCAGCCCCAGCATTTT
NA	NA	TRBV7-2	TRBJ1-2	CASSSRTGLYGYTF	TGTGCCAGCAGCTCCCGAACAGGGCTCTATGGCTACACCTTC
NA	NA	TRBV4-3	TRBJ1-5	CASSQEQAAPPQHF	TGCGCCAGCAGCCAAGAACAGGCTGCTCCTCCCCAGCATTTT
NA	NA	TRBV4-2	TRBJ1-2	CASSQDPTGVKVYGYTF	TGTGCCAGCAGCCAAGATCCGACGGGAGTGAAGGTGTATGGCTACACCTTC
NA	NA	TRBV7-2	TRBJ2-7	CASSLVWQGSYEQYF	TGTGCCAGCAGCTTAGTATGGCAGGGTTCCTACGAGCAGTACTTC
TRBD1	once	TRBV9	TRBJ1-3	CASSATGTGISSGNTIYF	TGTGCCAGCAGCGCCACCGGGACAGGTATATCATCTGGAAACACCATATATTTT
NA	NA	TRBV7-2	TRBJ1-1	CASSWGLGNTEAFF	TGTGCCAGCAGCTGGGGGCTTGGGAACACTGAAGCTTTCTTT
TRBD1	NA	TRBV5-1	TRBJ1-2	CASSQGLRDRASPRGYTF	TGCGCCAGCAGCCAAGGGCTAAGGGACAGGGCCTCCCCTCGTGGCTACACCTTC
NA	once	TRBV28	TRBJ2-7	CASSTTPEQYF	TGTGCCAGCAGCACCACTCCCGAGCAGTACTTC
TRBD1	NA	TRBV5-6	TRBJ1-2	CASSTRRDRGLDGYTF	TGTGCCAGCAGCACGCGCCGGGACAGGGGGCTGGATGGCTACACCTTC
NA	NA	TRBV30	TRBJ2-7	CAWSPGTYSYEQYF	TGTGCCTGGAGTCCCGGGACATACTCCTACGAGCAGTACTTC
NA	NA	TRBV30	TRBJ2-7	CAWSLTTEGSYEQYF	TGTGCCTGGAGTCTAACGACGGAGGGTTCCTACGAGCAGTACTTC
NA	NA	TRBV6-1	TRBJ1-1	CASSELAGANTEAFF	TGTGCCAGCAGTGAACTTGCAGGGGCTAACACTGAAGCTTTCTTT
NA	NA	TRBV5-1	TRBJ1-2	CASSLLSDSENNYGYTF	TGCGCCAGCAGCTTGTTGTCAGACTCCGAGAATAACTATGGCTACACCTTC
NA	once	TRBV30	TRBJ2-5	CAWNPLAAQETQYF	TGTGCCTGGAACCCCCTGGCGGCCCAAGAGACCCAGTACTTC
NA	NA	TRBV11-2	TRBJ1-1	CATSPGSWNTEAFF	TGTGCCACCTCCCCTGGGAGCTGGAACACTGAAGCTTTCTTT
NA	NA	TRBV5-5	TRBJ1-5	CASSGDILDNQPQHF	TGTGCCAGCAGCGGGGACATACTCGACAATCAGCCCCAGCATTTT
NA	NA	TRBV29-1	TRBJ1-1	CSVASTVNTEAFF	TGCAGCGTTGCTTCTACAGTGAACACTGAAGCTTTCTTT
NA	NA	TRBV30	TRBJ2-2	CAWNMGSYTGELFF	TGTGCCTGGAATATGGGCAGTTACACCGGGGAGCTGTTTTTT